Following are 28 T cell receptor beta chains from one sample sequenced in a study of control samples from healthy donors and cancer patients. Only in-frame clones appear in the TCRdb table, and some are missing; sequencing was by immunoSEQ multiplex PCR. In the table there are approximately 90,000 clones, about 85% of which are singletons. The material sequenced was blood. The receptors were gathered from a man younger than 45 in good health.

The chain uses TRBV12-3 or TRBV12-4 and TRBJ1-1; TRBD1 aligns across 7 bases. CDR3 length: 13 amino acids. Trimming took 6 bases from V and 8 from J; bases not matched to a gene: 9. CDR3 in amino acids: CASSGTESAEAFF. In nucleotides, the CDR3 is TGTGCCAGCAGCGGGACAGAGAGCGCCGAAGCTTTCTTT.

This clone appeared once. The gene calls are TRBV30 and TRBJ2-7; 10 nucleotides match TRBD1. The trim removed 2 bases at V and 4 bases at J, leaving 5 bases unmatched. Germline V gene data show CDR1 as GTSNPN and CDR2 as SVGIG (reference sequence). This CDR3 region has 14 residues. Here the CDR3 reads CAWSRDRGGYEQYF. The CDR3 bases are TGTGCCTGGAGTCGGGACAGGGGAGGGTACGAGCAGTACTTC. The entire variable domain, with the rest obtained from reference TRBV30 and TRBJ2-7, is as follows: SQTIHQWPATLVQPVGSPLSLECTVEGTSNPNLYWYRQAAGRGLQLLFYSVGIGQISSEVPQNLSASRPQDRQFILSSKKLLLSDSGFYLCAWSRDRGGYEQYFGPGTRLTVT.

The V and J genes are TRBV6-5 and TRBJ2-3; 7 nucleotides match TRBD2. CDR3 length equals 15 residues. J was trimmed by 2 bases and V by 1 base; bases with no gene match: 3. Germline-derived CDR1 and CDR2 are MNHEY and SVGAGI. CDR3 amino acids: CASSYWAGATDTQYF. CDR3 bases: TGTGCCAGCAGTTACTGGGCGGGAGCCACAGATACGCAGTATTTT.

The chain uses TRBV3-1 (or the pseudogene TRBV3-2) and TRBJ2-7, with 9 bases matching TRBD1. J gave up 2 bases and V 5 bases, and 7 bases lay outside the gene matches. The CDR3 is made up of 15 amino acids. The germline CDR1 and CDR2 sequences are LGHDT and YNNKEL (reference sequence). In DNA, the CDR3 is TGTGCCAGCAGCTGGGCGGACAGGGGAGCCTACGAGCAGTACTTC. Translating it yields CASSWADRGAYEQYF.

This chain links TRBV28 with TRBJ2-7; unclear D gene. The CDR3 is 13 residues long. Trimming removed 3 bases at V and 2 bases at J, with 8 bases between. CDR1 and CDR2 from the germline V gene are MDHEN and SYDVKM. The CDR3 reads CASSFYGTYEQYF. CDR3 DNA sequence: TGTGCCAGCAGTTTTTACGGAACCTACGAGCAGTACTTC.

This clone was found a few times. The chain carries TRBV7-8 and TRBJ1-6; TRBD1 agrees at 7 bases. The CDR3 contains 14 residues. CDR1 and CDR2 from the germline V gene are SGHVS and FQNEAQ. V was clipped by 5 bases and J by 9 bases; unmatched bases: 7. The CDR3 sequence: CASSRGTVGSPLHF. CDR3 in DNA: TGTGCCAGCAGCCGAGGGACAGTAGGTTCACCCCTCCACTTT.

This chain links TRBV11-2 with TRBJ2-7, with 7 bases identical to TRBD2. Germline V CDR1 and CDR2: SGHAT, FQNNGV. CDR3 length equals 15 residues. V lost 6 bases to trimming and J lost 4 bases; unmatched junction nucleotides: 12. CDR3 nucleotides: TGTGCCAGCAGTCGAACCGACAGCGGGGAGTACGAGCAGTACTTC. This translates into CASSRTDSGEYEQYF.

This clone occurred once. The genes are TRBV7-9 and TRBJ1-5; D gene ambiguous. Germline lookup yields CDR1 SEHNR and CDR2 FQNEAQ (reference sequence). This CDR3 comprises 12 residues. V dropped 5 bases and J dropped 4 bases, with 6 bases sitting between them. Written as DNA, the CDR3 is TGTGCCAGCAGCCAAGGAAATCAGCCCCAGCATTTT. Translation: CASSQGNQPQHF.

V usage is TRBV19 and J usage is TRBJ1-6; D might be TRBD1 (6 bases). From germline, CDR1 is LNHDA and CDR2 SQIVND (reference sequence). This CDR3 comprises 16 residues. V was clipped by 5 bases and J by 5 bases, with 16 bases between them. In DNA, the CDR3 is TGTGCCAGTAGTGTCCCCCGGGACATAAATAATTCACCCCTCCACTTT. Its protein product is CASSVPRDINNSPLHF.

The chain couples TRBV5-5 to TRBJ2-1; 15 bases line up with TRBD2. The trim removed 4 bases at V and 3 bases at J, leaving 8 bases unmatched. The germline gives CDR1 SGHKS, CDR2 YYEKEE (reference sequence). The CDR3 consists of 18 residues. CDR3 region: CASSEGLAGGLGYNEQFF. The CDR3 DNA follows: TGTGCCAGCAGCGAGGGACTAGCGGGGGGACTAGGCTACAATGAGCAGTTCTTC. The entire variable domain, with the rest obtained from reference TRBV5-5 and TRBJ2-1, is as follows: DAGVTQSPTHLIKTRGQQVTLRCSPISGHKSVSWYQQVLGQGPQFIFQYYEKEERGRGNFPDRFSARQFPNYSSELNVNALLLGDSALYLCASSEGLAGGLGYNEQFFGPGTRLTVL.

This chain joins TRBV10-1 and TRBJ1-4; no firm D call. Germline lookup yields CDR1 WNHNN and CDR2 SYGVQD (reference sequence). The V end lost 0 bases, the J end lost 7 bases, and 9 bases lay between the germline ends. The CDR3 is made up of 14 amino acids. CDR3: CASSESGRGEKLFF. CDR3 in DNA: TGCGCCAGCAGTGAGTCTGGGAGAGGTGAAAAACTGTTTTTT.

The J gene is TRBJ2-5, the V gene TRBV12-3 or TRBV12-4, with D perhaps matching TRBD1 (6 bases). This CDR3 region has 12 residues. V lost 7 bases and J 9 bases, leaving 15 bases between the germline ends. CDR3 loop: CASMRGFQAQYF. CDR3 bases: TGTGCCAGCATGAGGGGGTTTCAGGCCCAGTACTTC.

This clone has only a few counts. The chain has TRBV15 and TRBJ1-3, with D perhaps TRBD1 (6 bases). V lost 3 bases and J 1 base, leaving 16 bases between the germline ends. Germline CDR1 reads LNHNV; CDR2 reads YYDKDF (reference sequence). This CDR3 contains 17 residues. The CDR3, as DNA: TGTGCCACCAGCAGGGCCGGGACACCATCTTCTGGAAACACCATATATTTT. Its protein is CATSRAGTPSSGNTIYF.

This rearrangement joins TRBV5-1 to TRBJ2-3; D is perhaps TRBD1 (5 bases). Germline V gene lookup returns CDR1 SGHRS and CDR2 YFSETQ. The germline V and J ends were trimmed by 4 bases and 8 bases, with 20 bases remaining between them. The CDR3 has 15 residues. The CDR3 bases are TGCGCCAGCAGCGCTCGACATTGGAATCAGGGTACGCAGTATTTT. It translates to CASSARHWNQGTQYF. Filled out from reference TRBV5-1 and TRBJ2-3, the complete variable domain reads KAGVTQTPRYLIKTRGQQVTLSCSPISGHRSVSWYQQTPGQGLQFLFEYFSETQRNKGNFPGRFSGRQFSNSRSEMNVSTLELGDSALYLCASSARHWNQGTQYFGPGTRLTVL.

This clone showed up just once. The chain uses TRBV2 and TRBJ1-4; D not resolved. The V and J ends lost 0 bases and 7 bases respectively, with 9 bases between them. The CDR3 has 14 residues. Germline V CDR1 and CDR2: SNHLY, FYNNEI. CDR3 nucleotides: TGTGCCAGCAGTGAAGCGCTAAAGATTGAAAAACTGTTTTTT. This sequence encodes CASSEALKIEKLFF.

The chain carries TRBV19 and TRBJ1-2; 7 positions agree with TRBD1. CDR3 length equals 15 residues. Germline V lookup: CDR1 LNHDA, CDR2 SQIVND (reference sequence). Trimming took 4 bases from V and 4 from J; bases not matched to a gene: 9. In DNA, the CDR3 is TGTGCCAGTAGTACTACAGGGGCGCTTGGCTATGGCTACACCTTC. Amino acid sequence: CASSTTGALGYGYTF. Supplemented by reference TRBV19 and TRBJ1-2, the full variable domain reads DGGITQSPKYLFRKEGQNVTLSCEQNLNHDAMYWYRQDPGQGLRLIYYSQIVNDFQKGDIAEGYSVSREKKESFPLTVTSAQKNPTAFYLCASSTTGALGYGYTFGSGTRLTVV.

This clone was detected a few times. The chain carries TRBV19 and TRBJ1-2; D is undetermined. The V gene's germline CDR1 is LNHDA and CDR2 SQIVND (reference sequence). V was trimmed by 7 bases and J by 10 bases, leaving 13 bases between them. The CDR3 is made up of 11 amino acids. Written as DNA, the CDR3 is TGTGCCAGTAACGGAAGGGAGGACTACACCTTC. Translation gives CASNGREDYTF.

The gene calls are TRBV6-5 and TRBJ1-1; D not certain. The CDR3 extends over 14 amino acids. Germline assignment: CDR1 MNHEY and CDR2 SVGAGI. Trimming removed 6 bases from V and 4 bases from J, with 15 bases in between. The CDR3 nucleotides read TGTGCCAGCAGGCTCCGACCCCCCGGCACTGAAGCTTTCTTT. This encodes CASRLRPPGTEAFF.

With regard to this clone: The junction departs from the called germline gene at one end, perhaps through a read error. For the CDR3, the DNA is TGTGCCAGCAGTGATAAAGGCCTACAGGGCCTCTTC. It encodes CASSDKGLQGLF. This chain links TRBV6-1 with TRBJ1-2; D is possibly TRBD1 (6 bases). In germline, CDR1 is MNHNS, CDR2 SASEGT. This CDR3 has 12 residues.

The chain combines TRBV7-3 with TRBJ2-2; the D is unclear. CDR3 size: 16 residues. Trimming pared 0 bases from V and 0 bases from J, leaving 8 bases between. CDR1 is SGHTA, CDR2 FQGTGA, per germline. CDR3 in amino acids: CASSLTSLANTGELFF. The CDR3 DNA reads TGTGCCAGCAGCTTAACAAGTCTTGCGAACACCGGGGAGCTGTTTTTT.

A remark on this clone: Other DNA sequences in the sample encode the same CDR3. The chain uses TRBV7-3 and TRBJ1-1, with D maybe TRBD1 (6 bases). Trimming removed 6 bases from V and 1 base from J, with 9 bases in between. This CDR3 contains 13 residues. Looked up from germline, CDR1 is SGHTA and CDR2 is FQGTGA. This CDR3 reads CASSAGQNTEAFF. CDR3 in DNA: TGTGCCAGCAGTGCGGGACAGAACACTGAAGCTTTCTTT.

The rearrangement uses TRBV18 and TRBJ1-6; 8 positions match TRBD1. CDR1 and CDR2 from the germline V gene are KGHSH and LQKENI. The junction had 4 bases not matched to a gene; V was cut back by 3 bases and J by 9 bases. This CDR3 is 14 amino acids long. CDR3 sequence: CASSPGQGGSPLHF. CDR3 DNA sequence: TGTGCCAGCTCACCCGGACAGGGAGGTTCACCCCTCCACTTT.

The V and J genes are TRBV28 and TRBJ1-5; D not resolved. This CDR3 comprises 14 residues. Trimming pared 1 base from V and 0 bases from J, leaving 4 bases between. Germline-derived CDR1 and CDR2 are MDHEN and SYDVKM. In nucleotides, the CDR3 is TGTGCCAGCAGTTTATTGACTAGCAATCAGCCCCAGCATTTT. Translation gives CASSLLTSNQPQHF.

This chain uses TRBV2 with TRBJ1-1, with 9 bases matching TRBD1. J was trimmed by 10 bases and V by 0 bases; bases with no gene match: 6. This CDR3 is 14 amino acids long. Germline lookup yields CDR1 SNHLY and CDR2 FYNNEI. This CDR3 is CASSEAGTGIGAFF. The CDR3 bases are TGTGCCAGCAGTGAAGCGGGGACAGGGATAGGAGCTTTCTTT.

The sample holds one count of this clone. V and J are TRBV25-1 and TRBJ1-1; D remains unclear. Germline V CDR1 and CDR2: MGHDK, SYGVNS. This CDR3 spans 13 amino acids. The germline V and J ends were trimmed by 4 bases and 1 base, with 7 bases remaining between them. As DNA, the CDR3 is TGTGCCAGCAGTGTCCGACAGAACACTGAAGCTTTCTTT. Its translation is CASSVRQNTEAFF.

This clone was counted between two and nine times. The V gene is TRBV19, the J gene TRBJ2-2; D remains unclear. Per germline, CDR1 LNHDA and CDR2 SQIVND (reference sequence). This CDR3 is built from 18 residues. Trimming removed 2 bases from V and 1 base from J, with 17 bases in between. CDR3 loop: CASSIPVMIGWNTGELFF. The CDR3 region has the DNA TGTGCCAGTAGTATACCCGTGATGATAGGGTGGAACACCGGGGAGCTGTTTTTT.

V and J are TRBV6-4 and TRBJ2-3; no clear D gene. The CDR3 spans 13 residues. With 3 bases removed from V and 7 bases from J, the gap between germline ends came to 11 bases. Per the germline V gene, CDR1 is MRHNA and CDR2 is SNTAGT. CDR3 in DNA: TGTGCCAGCAGTGAGTCGGGCCTCAATACGCAGTATTTT. Protein product: CASSESGLNTQYF.

The V call is TRBV7-3, the J call TRBJ2-7; 10 nucleotides agree with TRBD1. J was trimmed by 6 bases and V by 6 bases; bases with no gene match: 5. Germline lookup yields CDR1 SGHTA and CDR2 FQGTGA. CDR3 length equals 13 residues. The CDR3 loop reads CASRPGTGVEQYF. CDR3 coding DNA: TGTGCCAGCAGACCCGGGACAGGGGTCGAGCAGTACTTC. Complete variable domain (other parts from reference TRBV7-3 and TRBJ2-7): GAGVSQTPSNKVTEKGKYVELRCDPISGHTALYWYRQSLGQGPEFLIYFQGTGAADDSGLPNDRFFAVRPEGSVSTLKIQRTERGDSAVYLCASRPGTGVEQYFGPGTRLTVT.